The rows below give T cell receptor beta chains drawn from one sample of a study of cytomegalovirus exposure and HLA in healthy donors. The table came from immunoSEQ multiplex PCR; TCRdb's copy has only in-frame clones and leaves some out. This sample has 35,000 to 55,000 clones; 70% to 80% occur once, and the top ten carry around 3.4%. The sample taken for sequencing was PBMCs. The receptors were sampled from a woman aged 25 to 39 in good health and CMV-seronegative. Both conserved end residues are part of each CDR3.

>TRBV30
CAVDRGSQPQHF
>TRBV7-2
CASSLAGQPNQPQHF
>TRBV4-2
CASSQADRSEGSYEQYF
>TRBV5-1
CASNGPGGGNEQFF
>TRBV28
CASFGGAEYQPQHF
>TRBV10-2
CASTPSGVGTQYF
>TRBV5-8
CASSGPLEQYF
>TRBV6-5
CASSYSPGQRYNEQFF
>TRBV2
CASSESLNYEQYF
>TRBV15
CATSTGGNIQYF
>TRBV4-1
CASSQGNTGDSTDTQYF
>TRBV7-9
CASSLMAGENEQFF
>TRBV5-7
CATSRSNQPQHF
>TRBV4-2
CASTEREGHVGEQFF
>TRBV6-1
CASTTDNSPLHF
>TRBV5-6
CASSLEGSGGFYEQYF
>TRBV30
CAWRRSGTTAGRSNTGELFF
>TRBV30
CAWSRILYKAFF
>TRBV19
CASMIRSGYTDTQYF
>TRBV28
CASSLGGLVNEKLFF
>TRBV28
CASINGDSYEQYF
>TRBV7-7
CASSILPSGKETQYF
>TRBV29-1
CSVGISRGLSYGYTF
>TRBV6-4
CASSEGTEGNQPQHF
>TRBV18
CASSPPASGGNTPQHF
>TRBV18
CASSPAAGGEKLFF
>TRBV29-1
CSVEGQDSSNYGYTF
>TRBV6-1
CASSEGTYYEQYF
>TRBV6-1
CASSTLAGGFNEQFF
>TRBV30
CAWSTGSVSEKLFF
>TRBV7-9
CASSLRSGNGYTF
>TRBV7-2
CASSLGGGAGVVNEQFF
>TRBV5-1
CASNEGPTDTQYF
>TRBV5-1
CASSLATGEVAEAFF
>TRBV7-6
CASSVRTNQPQHF
>TRBV9
CASSPRQFSVAKNIQYF
>TRBV5-5
CASSSREASTDTQYF
>TRBV30
CAWSRDTGRQYF
>TRBV18
CASSPFPTANTGELFF
>TRBV29-1
CSVATGPGGEQFF
>TRBV27
CASRASGEYEQYF
>TRBV7-8
CASDPGTGLYGYTF
>TRBV5-1
CASSFQLAGVTDTQYF
>TRBV7-9
CASSLEREGGYTF
>TRBV6-6
CASSLQGSNQPQHF
>TRBV5-6
CASSLAGGHPAFF
>TRBV30
CAWSDEEGPGGNQPQHF
>TRBV5-1
CASSLAGGDNEQFF
>TRBV14
CASSQMQVSEQFF